Included here is one TCR beta chain sequence, with context. What it binds is not known. Since all of the isolated RNA was reverse transcribed, expressed TCRB transcripts were what got sequenced. Only in-frame clones appear in the TCRdb table, and some are missing; sequencing was by immunoSEQ multiplex PCR. The sample yields under 300,000 clones, roughly a tenth seen once. The source of the sample is a study of beta chain features in type 1 diabetes. Study-wide context: Examined across all samples were about 99,000,000 sorted cells. Study-level findings and limits: Across all four CD4+ subsets, people with type 1 diabetes showed modestly shorter TCRB CDR3s. Reduced insertions and increased deletions marked VDJ junctions in type 1 diabetes patients. In these data, an HLA type influence on TCRB rearrangement remained unresolved. It was among patients, rather than healthy donors, that naive, central memory and Treg TCRB repertoires appeared more similar.

The V gene lost 0 bases and the J gene lost 0 bases, with 9 bases spanning the gap. In germline, CDR1 is LGHNA, CDR2 YSLEER. This CDR3 is 16 amino acids long. Sequencing was performed on naive CD4+ T cells from blood. The TCR sequence derives from a man aged 25 to 40 with type 1 diabetes. The V call is TRBV4-3, the J call TRBJ1-5; TRBD1 is a possible D gene (6 bases). CDR3 loop: CASSQDHRVSNQPQHF. The CDR3 nucleotides read TGCGCCAGCAGCCAAGATCACAGGGTTAGCAATCAGCCCCAGCATTTT.